A single sample gave rise to the 28 T cell receptor beta chains below, sequenced in a study of response to subunit inactivated influenza vaccine. TCRdb fed the RT-PCR reads into MiXCR, producing one record per CDR3 protein. The sample lists 500,000 to 550,000 distinct CDR3 sequences; around 8% were seen once. Here the sequenced sample was PBMCs from blood, taken around 25 months after vaccination. Receptors were obtained from a man between 45 and 75 years old who received an inactivated influenza vaccine.

This clonotype was seen repeatedly, ten times or more. The rearrangement joins TRBV7-9 to TRBJ1-1; D gene unclear. V was shortened by 1 base and J by 0 bases, with 3 bases between the two germline ends. CDR1 SEHNR and CDR2 FQNEAQ come from the germline V gene (reference sequence). This CDR3 is 13 amino acids long. The CDR3 here is CASSLDVNTEAFF. The CDR3 nucleotides read TGTGCCAGCAGCTTAGACGTGAACACTGAAGCTTTCTTT.

The V gene is TRBV20-1, the J gene TRBJ2-3; TRBD2 matches 8 bases. V shed 6 bases and J 5 bases; nucleotides not matched to a gene: 13. CDR1 and CDR2 (germline): DFQATT, SNEGSKA (reference sequence). CDR3 length equals 15 residues. The CDR3 DNA follows: TGCAGTGCCCCTAGCGGGCCCGGTCGGGGAGATACGCAGTATTTT. Residues: CSAPSGPGRGDTQYF.

The V call is TRBV20-1, the J call TRBJ2-3; perhaps TRBD1 as D (5 bases). V shed 1 base and J shed 5 bases, with 16 bases lying between them. Germline V gives CDR1 DFQATT, CDR2 SNEGSKA (reference sequence). The CDR3 loop spans 15 amino acids. The CDR3 here is CSARVGQGLGDTQYF. For the CDR3, the DNA is TGCAGTGCTAGAGTTGGGCAGGGCCTCGGAGATACGCAGTATTTT.

This clonotype has more than one count but fewer than ten. V gene TRBV24-1 combines with J gene TRBJ2-1; TRBD2 aligns across 8 bases. The germline gives CDR1 KGHDR, CDR2 SFDVKD. After removal of 0 bases from V and 7 bases from J, the junction contained 4 bases not matched to a gene. The length of the CDR3 is 15 residues. The CDR3 protein is CATSDLQTGGNEQFF. DNA for the CDR3: TGTGCCACCAGTGATTTGCAAACGGGAGGGAATGAGCAGTTCTTC.

A few counts support this clonotype. This chain links TRBV20-1 with TRBJ2-1, with D unresolved. V lost 0 bases and J lost 1, with 16 bases in between. In germline, CDR1 is DFQATT, CDR2 SNEGSKA (reference sequence). The CDR3 covers 17 residues. In DNA form, the CDR3 reads TGCAGTGCTAGAGATCGGTCCTCCCCGGGTTCCTACAATGAGCAGTTCTTC. It translates to CSARDRSSPGSYNEQFF.

This clonotype appeared many times. The rearrangement links TRBV30 to TRBJ2-1; 14 bases line up with TRBD2. This CDR3 spans 17 amino acids. Germline CDR1 is GTSNPN and CDR2 is SVGIG (reference sequence). The junction had 8 bases not matched to a gene; V was cut back by 7 bases and J by 0 bases. CDR3 nucleotides: TGTGCCTTACGGACTAGCGGGAGGCCCCCCTCCTACAATGAGCAGTTCTTC. This translates into CALRTSGRPPSYNEQFF.

The CDR3 DNA follows: TGTGCCAGCAGAACATATACTTCGGGACAGGGCTACGAGCAGTACTTC. It is translated as CASRTYTSGQGYEQYF. The V call is TRBV6-1, the J call TRBJ2-7; TRBD1 agrees at 9 bases. There are 16 residues in the CDR3. Trimming removed 6 bases from V and 3 bases from J; junction bases left unmatched: 12. The germline CDR1 and CDR2 sequences are MNHNS and SASEGT.

This chain connects TRBV29-1 to TRBJ2-3; 7 nucleotides agree with TRBD1. V dropped 4 bases and J dropped 4; count of bases not matched to a gene: 8. Germline V CDR1 and CDR2: SQVTM, ANQGSEA. CDR3 length: 14 amino acids. This CDR3 reads CSVVRGQTADTQYF. The CDR3 coding sequence is TGCAGCGTTGTAAGGGGACAGACGGCAGATACGCAGTATTTT.

This clonotype was recorded at least ten times. The chain recombines TRBV20-1 with TRBJ1-2; D is undetermined. This CDR3 spans 14 amino acids. V lost 1 base and J 2 bases, leaving 11 bases between the germline ends. Germline CDR1 and CDR2: DFQATT and SNEGSKA (reference sequence). CDR3 DNA: TGCAGTGCTAGAGCACTGACTTCGAACTATGGCTACACCTTC. Translating it yields CSARALTSNYGYTF.

The rearrangement links TRBV6-2 or TRBV6-3 to TRBJ2-7; D is perhaps TRBD1 (7 bases). The CDR3 spans 14 residues. The V gene lost 2 bases and the J gene lost 3 bases, with 11 bases spanning the gap. Germline lookup yields CDR1 MNHEY and CDR2 SVGEGT. The CDR3 nucleotides read TGTGCCAGCAGTTACGGAGGGGGCTTCTACGAGCAGTACTTC. Its protein is CASSYGGGFYEQYF.

This clonotype appeared a few times. The rearrangement uses TRBV5-1 and TRBJ1-4, with no clear D. V lost 0 bases and J lost 7, with 13 bases in between. Germline CDR1 SGHRS, CDR2 YFSETQ. The CDR3 is 15 amino acids. The CDR3 loop is CASSLAGQAGEKLFF. Here the CDR3 DNA reads TGCGCCAGCAGCTTGGCCGGGCAGGCTGGTGAAAAACTGTTTTTT.

This sequence joins TRBV20-1 and TRBJ2-7, with a weak D call TRBD2 (6 bases). The CDR3 contains 13 residues. Germline V CDR1 and CDR2: DFQATT, SNEGSKA (reference sequence). The CDR3 loop is CSPIRTGAYEQYF. In DNA form, the CDR3 reads TGCAGCCCTATTAGGACGGGGGCCTACGAGCAGTACTTC.

This clonotype was counted once. At one end the junction does not follow the germline gene, possibly because of a read error. This chain joins TRBV3-1 and TRBJ1-5; D possibly corresponds to TRBD1 (6 bases). CDR1 and CDR2 (germline): LGHDT, YNNKEL (reference sequence). This CDR3 contains 15 residues. The CDR3 sequence is CASSPWGATNQPQRF. For the CDR3, the DNA is TGTGCCAGCAGCCCCTGGGGGGCCACCAATCAGCCCCAGCGTTTT.

This clonotype appeared a few times. This chain connects TRBV9 to TRBJ1-6, with 9 bases fitting TRBD1. The CDR3 is 15 residues long. Per the germline V gene, CDR1 is SGDLS and CDR2 is YYNGEE. V lost 4 bases, J lost 10 bases, and 9 bases stayed unmatched. CDR3 loop: CASSFLGQGSSPLHF. In DNA, the CDR3 is TGTGCCAGCAGCTTTCTCGGACAGGGGAGCTCACCCCTCCACTTT.

The V gene is TRBV20-1, the J gene TRBJ2-7, with D possibly matching TRBD2 (6 bases). Germline lookup yields CDR1 DFQATT and CDR2 SNEGSKA (reference sequence). CDR3 length equals 16 residues. V shed 0 bases and J shed 2 bases, with 17 bases lying between them. The CDR3 reads CSARDVGGAGAYEQYF. For the CDR3, the DNA is TGCAGTGCTAGAGATGTGGGAGGCGCCGGGGCCTACGAGCAGTACTTC.

The sample holds many counts of this clonotype. J is TRBJ1-5 and V is TRBV20-1; D is ambiguous. Germline V gene sequence: CDR1 DFQATT, CDR2 SNEGSKA (reference sequence). This CDR3 has 14 amino acids. Trimming removed 3 bases from V and 0 bases from J, with 9 bases in between. The CDR3 DNA is TGCAGTGCTAGTAAAGGCGCTAGCAATCAGCCCCAGCATTTT. It yields the protein CSASKGASNQPQHF.

There are a few counts of this clonotype. V is TRBV2 and J is TRBJ2-7, with D possibly being TRBD1 or TRBD2 (5 bases each). The CDR3 covers 14 residues. The germline V and J ends were trimmed by 5 bases and 3 bases, with 14 bases remaining between them. Per germline, CDR1 SNHLY and CDR2 FYNNEI. The CDR3: CASSSHGGFYEQYF. In DNA, the CDR3 is TGTGCCAGCAGTTCCCATGGGGGTTTCTACGAGCAGTACTTC.

The genes are TRBV12-3 or TRBV12-4 and TRBJ1-3, with D tentatively TRBD1 (5 bases). CDR3 length: 13 residues. V was cut by 7 bases and J by 2 bases, with 9 bases left in between. Here the CDR3 reads CASKGAPGNTIYF. Written as DNA, the CDR3 is TGTGCCAGCAAAGGGGCCCCTGGAAACACCATATATTTT.

The rearrangement links TRBV12-3 or TRBV12-4 to TRBJ1-5; a weak D match, TRBD1 (6 bases). This CDR3 has 15 amino acids. V lost 3 bases and J 6 bases, leaving 15 bases between the germline ends. The CDR3 DNA is TGTGCCAGCAGTTTGGGGGCGGGTCGGTCTCAGCCCCAGCATTTT. Translation: CASSLGAGRSQPQHF.

This clonotype appeared a few times. The chain links TRBV11-2 to TRBJ2-7; 9 positions agree with TRBD1. Germline CDR1 SGHAT, CDR2 FQNNGV. This CDR3 region has 15 residues. J gave up 5 bases and V 1 base, and 6 bases lay outside the gene matches. The CDR3 coding sequence is TGTGCCAGCAGCTTAGCCTGGACAGGGGCTGACGAGCAGTACTTC. It yields the protein CASSLAWTGADEQYF. The whole variable domain, filled in from reference TRBV11-2 and TRBJ2-7, reads EAGVAQSPRYKIIEKRQSVAFWCNPISGHATLYWYQQILGQGPKLLIQFQNNGVVDDSQLPKDRFSAERLKGVDSTLKIQPAKLEDSAVYLCASSLAWTGADEQYFGPGTRLTVT.

There are a few counts of this clonotype. This chain connects TRBV20-1 to TRBJ2-3, with 7 bases that match TRBD2. The CDR3 spans 16 residues. CDR1 and CDR2 (germline): DFQATT, SNEGSKA (reference sequence). The V and J ends lost 0 bases and 4 bases, in that order; junction bases with no gene match: 10. CDR3 region: CSARDSREGLADTQYF. CDR3 in DNA: TGCAGTGCTAGAGATTCGAGGGAGGGCCTTGCAGATACGCAGTATTTT.

At least ten counts were recorded for this clonotype. The chain recombines TRBV3-1 with TRBJ2-7, with D possibly being TRBD2 (5 bases). The CDR3 sequence is 13 residues long. Germline lookup yields CDR1 LGHDT and CDR2 YNNKEL (reference sequence). The ends were cut back, 1 base at V and 2 bases at J, with 6 bases in the middle. This CDR3 reads CASSQGGAYEQYF. As DNA, the CDR3 is TGTGCCAGCAGCCAAGGGGGAGCCTACGAGCAGTACTTC.

This clonotype was detected ten times or more. The gene calls are TRBV29-1 and TRBJ2-7; 7 nucleotides align to TRBD1. Germline V gene sequence: CDR1 SQVTM, CDR2 ANQGSEA. J gave up 3 bases and V 3 bases, and 8 bases lay outside the gene matches. This CDR3 has 14 residues. For the CDR3, the DNA is TGCAGCGTTGAGCTGGGACAGAGAGACTACGAGCAGTACTTC. It translates to CSVELGQRDYEQYF.

This clonotype was detected many times. This sequence joins TRBV4-1 and TRBJ1-1; D uncertain. V shed 0 bases and J shed 6 bases, with 14 bases lying between them. The CDR3 consists of 15 residues. Germline loops: CDR1 MGHRA, CDR2 YSYEKL. The CDR3, as DNA: TGCGCCAGCAGCCAAGAGGTCAGTTTGCGGGCTGAAGCTTTCTTT. Its translation is CASSQEVSLRAEAFF.

The chain employs TRBV20-1 and TRBJ2-7, with 11 bases fitting TRBD2. The junction had 9 bases not matched to a gene; V was cut back by 2 bases and J by 0 bases. Per the germline V gene, CDR1 is DFQATT and CDR2 is SNEGSKA (reference sequence). The length of the CDR3 is 17 residues. The CDR3 DNA follows: TGCAGTGCTAGATACCCTAGCGGGAGGCCGAACTCCTACGAGCAGTACTTC. It codes for CSARYPSGRPNSYEQYF.

There are many counts of this clonotype. Sequence at one end of the junction differs from germline and may be a read error. The chain has TRBV7-8 and TRBJ1-5; D may be TRBD1 (6 bases). This CDR3 region has 16 residues. Germline loops: CDR1 SGHVS, CDR2 FQNEAQ. The CDR3 DNA sequence: TGTGCCAGCAGCTTAGGCGTCCTACAGGGCAAACAGCCCCAGCATTTT. Its translation is CASSLGVLQGKQPQHF.

This clonotype was found a few times. The chain recombines TRBV5-1 with TRBJ2-3, with D unclear. Trimming pared 1 base from V and 0 bases from J, leaving 9 bases between. Germline CDR1 and CDR2: SGHRS and YFSETQ. The CDR3 spans 15 residues. CDR3 protein: CASSLPVGSTDTQYF. DNA for the CDR3: TGCGCCAGCAGCTTGCCTGTGGGTAGCACAGATACGCAGTATTTT. The full variable domain, rest sourced from reference TRBV5-1 and TRBJ2-3, is KAGVTQTPRYLIKTRGQQVTLSCSPISGHRSVSWYQQTPGQGLQFLFEYFSETQRNKGNFPGRFSGRQFSNSRSEMNVSTLELGDSALYLCASSLPVGSTDTQYFGPGTRLTVL.

This clonotype was picked up a small number of times. The J gene is TRBJ2-7, the V gene TRBV18, with 7 bases aligning to TRBD1. This CDR3 has 14 amino acids. CDR1 and CDR2 from the germline V gene are KGHSH and LQKENI. With 4 bases clipped from V and 4 bases from J, the junction kept 7 bases outside the gene matches. Here the CDR3 reads CASSQPGQRYEQYF. CDR3 nucleotide sequence: TGTGCCAGCTCACAGCCGGGACAGAGGTACGAGCAGTACTTC.